This TCR beta chain derives from a study of blood T cell repertoires in COVID-19. At the level of the study: Researchers got acute and convalescent COVID-19 samples from the United States, Italy and Spain.

The Seattle patients joined while their infection was active and were tracked longitudinally afterward. Authors' data handling: Cell counts per sample came from amplifying reference gene primers. Clones were read by immunoSEQ multiplex PCR, and TCRdb kept only the in-frame ones, dropping some. V and J calls and clone size are as listed in that table; D and trimming were resolved from the DNA. The profile shows tens of thousands of clones, around 83% of them singletons. The TCR was taken from a man aged 50 or older with COVID-19, enrolled during active disease. Input material: peripheral blood.

The CDR3 is CASSPDRSTGELFF. DNA of the CDR3: TGTGCCAGCTCACCAGACAGGAGCACCGGGGAGCTGTTTTTT. The rearrangement joins TRBV18 to TRBJ2-2, with D tentatively TRBD1 (6 bases). CDR1 and CDR2 (germline): KGHSH, LQKENI. V shed 2 bases and J shed 4 bases, with 8 bases lying between them. The CDR3 loop spans 14 amino acids.